Following are 27 T cell receptor beta chains from one sample sequenced in a study of blood T cell repertoires in COVID-19. Assay: immunoSEQ multiplex PCR; the TCRdb copy retains only in-frame clones and omits some. In the table there are roughly 240,000 clones, roughly 85% of which are singletons. Sequenced sample: peripheral blood. The receptors were gathered from a man in his forties or fifties with COVID-19, enrolled during active disease.

This clone was recorded only once. V usage is TRBV5-1 and J usage is TRBJ2-1; 15 positions match TRBD2. Germline CDR1 and CDR2: SGHRS and YFSETQ. The CDR3 is made up of 14 amino acids. With 5 bases clipped from V and 7 bases from J, the junction kept 1 base outside the gene matches. In DNA form, the CDR3 reads TGCGCCAGCAGAGGGACTAGCGGGGGGAATGAGCAGTTCTTC. The encoded protein is CASRGTSGGNEQFF.

V is TRBV5-1 and J is TRBJ2-2, with D tentatively TRBD1 (5 bases). Germline V gives CDR1 SGHRS, CDR2 YFSETQ. V lost 0 bases, J lost 6 bases, and 9 bases lay in between. The CDR3 has 14 amino acids. The DNA of the CDR3 is TGCGCCAGCAGCTTGGAAAAGGGGTCCGGGGAGCTGTTTTTT. It is translated as CASSLEKGSGELFF. Looking up the rest from reference TRBV5-1 and TRBJ2-2 gives the full variable domain: KAGVTQTPRYLIKTRGQQVTLSCSPISGHRSVSWYQQTPGQGLQFLFEYFSETQRNKGNFPGRFSGRQFSNSRSEMNVSTLELGDSALYLCASSLEKGSGELFFGEGSRLTVL.

In its sample, this clone was seen a few times. J is TRBJ2-7 and V is TRBV5-4, with 11 bases matching TRBD1. The CDR3 consists of 16 residues. Trimming cost V 0 bases and J 2 bases; bases outside gene matches: 4. Germline-derived CDR1 and CDR2 are SGHNT and YYREEE (reference sequence). CDR3 in DNA: TGTGCCAGCAGCTTGGGAGGGACAGGGGGGGCCTACGAGCAGTACTTC. Encoded protein: CASSLGGTGGAYEQYF.

The V gene is TRBV14, the J gene TRBJ1-4; 7 bases agree with TRBD1. Germline V lookup: CDR1 SGHDN, CDR2 FVKESK. After removal of 0 bases from V and 8 bases from J, the junction contained 12 bases not matched to a gene. The CDR3 consists of 17 residues. The CDR3 DNA reads TGTGCCAGCAGCCAAGACCCACCGGGACAGTGGACAGAAAAACTGTTTTTT. It yields the protein CASSQDPPGQWTEKLFF.

This chain links TRBV27 with TRBJ1-4; D unclear. The CDR3 spans 14 residues. CDR1 and CDR2 (germline): MNHEY, SMNVEV (reference sequence). V shed 5 bases and J shed 0 bases, with 7 bases lying between them. This CDR3 is CASSPRATNEKLFF. The CDR3 nucleotides are TGTGCCAGCAGTCCTAGAGCAACTAATGAAAAACTGTTTTTT.

This chain links TRBV7-2 with TRBJ1-3; D possibly corresponds to TRBD1 (6 bases). V shed 3 bases and J shed 2 bases, with 11 bases lying between them. CDR1 SGHTA and CDR2 FQGNSA come from the germline V gene. The CDR3 length is 15 residues. CDR3 DNA: TGTGCCAGCAGCTTTTTTCAGGGGCCTGGAAACACCATATATTTT. It codes for CASSFFQGPGNTIYF.

The gene calls are TRBV30 and TRBJ2-5; possibly TRBD1 for D (5 bases). CDR1 is GTSNPN and CDR2 is SVGIG in the germline V gene (reference sequence). The V gene lost 2 bases and the J gene lost 5 bases, with 18 bases spanning the gap. The CDR3 is 15 amino acids. The CDR3 nucleotides read TGTGCCTGGAGTCTGCCTTCAGGGTTAAGGGAGACCCAGTACTTC. This encodes CAWSLPSGLRETQYF.

The genes are TRBV9 and TRBJ1-3; D is possibly TRBD1 (6 bases). Trimming stripped 4 bases from V and 0 bases from J, with 17 bases between. The CDR3 covers 17 residues. Germline values: CDR1 SGDLS, CDR2 YYNGEE. As DNA, the CDR3 is TGTGCCAGCAGCTTCCGGGACATCGCTCTCTCTGGAAACACCATATATTTT. Translated, it gives CASSFRDIALSGNTIYF.

This clone was recorded once. This chain joins TRBV19 and TRBJ1-6, with D possibly being TRBD1 (5 bases). Germline assignment: CDR1 LNHDA and CDR2 SQIVND (reference sequence). V was shortened by 3 bases and J by 6 bases, with 21 bases between the two germline ends. CDR3 length: 18 amino acids. CDR3: CASSMTASPFSSNSPLHF. The CDR3 DNA reads as TGTGCCAGTAGTATGACAGCAAGCCCTTTTTCTTCTAATTCACCCCTCCACTTT.

This clone was counted ten times or more. The J gene is TRBJ2-1, the V gene TRBV10-1; 15 nucleotides align to TRBD2. Trimming at V came to 0 bases and at J to 0 bases, leaving 6 bases not matched to a gene. The CDR3 covers 20 residues. The germline CDR1 and CDR2 sequences are WNHNN and SYGVQD (reference sequence). CDR3 nucleotide sequence: TGCGCCAGCAGTGAGTCTTGGACTAGCGGGGGGGCCCCCTCCTACAATGAGCAGTTCTTC. Encoded protein: CASSESWTSGGAPSYNEQFF.

The chain is built from TRBV14 and TRBJ2-1; D might be TRBD2 (7 bases). This CDR3 is 17 amino acids long. Germline values: CDR1 SGHDN, CDR2 FVKESK. Trimming removed 2 bases from V and 0 bases from J, with 14 bases in between. Here the CDR3 reads CASSQHRGRASYNEQFF. CDR3 nucleotides: TGTGCCAGCAGCCAACATAGGGGGAGGGCCTCCTACAATGAGCAGTTCTTC.

The chain has TRBV3-1 (or the pseudogene TRBV3-2) and TRBJ1-2; D might be TRBD1 (6 bases). V shed 5 bases and J shed 5 bases, with 12 bases lying between them. The germline gives CDR1 LGHDT, CDR2 YNNKEL (reference sequence). The CDR3 consists of 13 residues. The DNA of the CDR3 is TGTGCCAGCAGCAGCACAGGGATTTATGGCTACACCTTC. It yields the protein CASSSTGIYGYTF.

The chain employs TRBV20-1 and TRBJ1-4, with D unclear. V lost 5 bases to trimming and J lost 4 bases, with 5 bases between them. CDR1 and CDR2 (germline): DFQATT, SNEGSKA (reference sequence). This CDR3 has 11 residues. The CDR3 sequence: CSAPYNEKLFF. For the CDR3, the DNA is TGCAGTGCTCCCTATAATGAAAAACTGTTTTTT.

This chain links TRBV30 with TRBJ2-7; TRBD2 agrees at 12 bases. V shed 3 bases, J shed 5 bases, and the junction held 11 bases outside the gene matches. Germline V gene data show CDR1 as GTSNPN and CDR2 as SVGIG (reference sequence). This CDR3 has 16 amino acids. In DNA, the CDR3 is TGTGCCTGGAGCGCGAACCCACTAGCGGGGGGCCACGAGCAGTACTTC. Its protein product is CAWSANPLAGGHEQYF.

CDR3 in DNA: TGTGCCAGCAGTGGGACAGTCAACACTGAAGCTTTCTTT. Protein product: CASSGTVNTEAFF. The rearrangement uses TRBV6-6 and TRBJ1-1; 7 bases map to TRBD1. CDR1 is MNHNY, CDR2 SVGAGI, per germline (reference sequence). V dropped 5 bases and J dropped 2; count of bases not matched to a gene: 2. The CDR3 is 13 amino acids.

The CDR3 nucleotides are TGTGCCAGCAGCCCAGGGGGACCTATCTATGGCTACACCTTC. Its translation is CASSPGGPIYGYTF. The chain has TRBV11-1 and TRBJ1-2; 7 bases are shared with TRBD1. CDR1 and CDR2 from the germline V gene are SGHAT and FQDESV (reference sequence). The J segment lost 4 bases and the V segment lost 5 bases, leaving 7 bases of the junction unmatched. CDR3 length equals 14 residues.

The chain recombines TRBV7-3 with TRBJ2-7, with TRBD1 matching over 10 bases. V lost 4 bases to trimming and J lost 7 bases; unmatched junction nucleotides: 10. This CDR3 spans 15 amino acids. Per the germline V gene, CDR1 is SGHTA and CDR2 is FQGTGA. The CDR3 DNA reads TGTGCCAGCAGCTCCGCCGGGACAGGGGTCGGGGAGCAGTACTTC. Translated: CASSSAGTGVGEQYF.

The genes are TRBV7-8 and TRBJ2-1; 9 bases map to TRBD2. The CDR3 is 18 amino acids. The germline V gene has CDR1 SGHVS and CDR2 FQNEAQ. The V segment lost 4 bases and the J segment 6 bases; nucleotides outside the gene matches: 16. Written as DNA, the CDR3 is TGTGCCAGCAGCTCACCCTCTTGGGCGGGGGGGCAGGGCAATGAGCAGTTCTTC. Its protein is CASSSPSWAGGQGNEQFF.

The chain combines TRBV5-1 with TRBJ1-1; tentatively, D is TRBD1 (6 bases). Trimming pared 4 bases from V and 4 bases from J, leaving 14 bases between. Germline V gene sequence: CDR1 SGHRS, CDR2 YFSETQ. The CDR3 is 14 residues long. In DNA, the CDR3 is TGCGCCAGCAGCCGGACAGCCATGGGCACTGAAGCTTTCTTT. Amino acids: CASSRTAMGTEAFF.

This clone was recorded a few times. The chain joins TRBV3-1 (or the pseudogene TRBV3-2) to TRBJ1-5; D is ambiguous. The V gene's germline CDR1 is LGHDT and CDR2 YNNKEL (reference sequence). Trimming took off 4 bases at V and 6 bases at J, with 10 bases between the two ends. The CDR3 spans 13 residues. This CDR3 reads CASSLTSGQPQHF. The CDR3 nucleotides are TGTGCCAGCAGCCTTACCAGCGGTCAGCCCCAGCATTTT.

The rearrangement joins TRBV19 to TRBJ1-2, with 9 bases that match TRBD1. V lost 2 bases, J lost 7 bases, and 8 bases stayed unmatched. This CDR3 region has 15 residues. CDR1 LNHDA and CDR2 SQIVND come from the germline V gene (reference sequence). This CDR3 reads CASSIRGQGSGGYTF. CDR3 coding DNA: TGTGCCAGTAGTATAAGGGGACAGGGATCAGGTGGCTACACCTTC.

The chain recombines TRBV7-2 with TRBJ2-1; 8 positions match TRBD2. Germline-derived CDR1 and CDR2 are SGHTA and FQGNSA. This CDR3 has 15 residues. The trim removed 3 bases at V and 4 bases at J, leaving 5 bases unmatched. Written as DNA, the CDR3 is TGTGCCAGCAGCTTCAGGGCGGGGGGATACAATGAGCAGTTCTTC. Translating it yields CASSFRAGGYNEQFF. The full variable domain, in which reference TRBV7-2 and TRBJ2-1 provide the parts outside the CDR3, is GAGVSQSPSNKVTEKGKDVELRCDPISGHTALYWYRQSLGQGLEFLIYFQGNSAPDKSGLPSDRFSAERTGGSVSTLTIQRTQQEDSAVYLCASSFRAGGYNEQFFGPGTRLTVL.

The chain recombines TRBV20-1 with TRBJ1-2; a possible D gene is TRBD1 (5 bases). CDR3 size: 13 residues. Germline lookup yields CDR1 DFQATT and CDR2 SNEGSKA (reference sequence). V gave up 3 bases and J gave up 7 bases, with 15 bases separating them. The CDR3 here is CSASFGGIGGYTF. As DNA, the CDR3 is TGCAGTGCTAGTTTCGGGGGGATCGGTGGCTACACCTTC.

Comments on this clone: Other DNA variants within this sample encode the same CDR3. The chain recombines TRBV9 with TRBJ2-3; 11 bases align to TRBD2. V shed 1 base and J 3 bases; nucleotides not matched to a gene: 1. Germline V CDR1 and CDR2: SGDLS, YYNGEE. The CDR3 sequence is 15 residues long. The CDR3 DNA is TGTGCCAGCAGCGTAACTAGCGGGGGAACAGATACGCAGTATTTT. Translating it yields CASSVTSGGTDTQYF.

CDR3 in DNA: TGTGCCAGCAGCGTGGAGGCAGCATCAAGCGCCACTGAAGCTTTCTTT. It translates to CASSVEAASSATEAFF. The chain links TRBV9 to TRBJ1-1; no clear D gene. CDR1 is SGDLS and CDR2 is YYNGEE in the germline V gene. Trimming left V 2 bases short and J 4 bases short, with 18 bases between. This CDR3 contains 16 residues.

The J gene is TRBJ2-1, the V gene TRBV4-2; 9 bases line up with TRBD2. V was pared by 0 bases and J by 10 bases, with 13 bases of the junction left unmatched. CDR1 and CDR2 (germline): LGHNA, YNFKEQ. This CDR3 contains 17 residues. This CDR3 reads CASSQDRDSGGVGEQFF. The DNA of the CDR3 is TGTGCCAGCAGCCAAGATCGGGATAGCGGGGGAGTAGGAGAGCAGTTCTTC.

The chain couples TRBV2 to TRBJ1-5, with D possibly being TRBD1 (5 bases). The CDR3 contains 14 residues. The germline V gene has CDR1 SNHLY and CDR2 FYNNEI. V was trimmed by 6 bases and J by 0 bases, leaving 9 bases between them. The CDR3 DNA reads as TGTGCCAGCAGGCGGGGGAATAGCAATCAGCCCCAGCATTTT. Its protein is CASRRGNSNQPQHF.